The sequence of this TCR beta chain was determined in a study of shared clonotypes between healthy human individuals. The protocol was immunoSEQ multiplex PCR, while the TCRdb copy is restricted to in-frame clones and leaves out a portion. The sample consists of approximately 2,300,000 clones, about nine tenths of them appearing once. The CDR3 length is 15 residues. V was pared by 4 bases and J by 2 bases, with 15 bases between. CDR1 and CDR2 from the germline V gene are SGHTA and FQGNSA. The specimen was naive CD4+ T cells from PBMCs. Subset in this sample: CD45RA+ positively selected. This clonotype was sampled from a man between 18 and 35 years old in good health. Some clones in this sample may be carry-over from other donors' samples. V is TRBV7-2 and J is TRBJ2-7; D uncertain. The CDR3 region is CASSSPLDRTYEQYF. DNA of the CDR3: TGTGCCAGCAGCTCCCCCTTGGACCGTACCTACGAGCAGTACTTC.